This paragraph covers one T cell receptor beta chain sequence. Antigen specificity is unknown. These data originate in a study of cytomegalovirus exposure and HLA in healthy donors. As for the study in general: Among the 398 donors who were genotyped, roughly 85% fell in the genetic ancestry cluster that is associated with self-reported Caucasian donors.

V was pared by 6 bases and J by 4 bases, with 27 bases between. The CDR3 contains 18 residues. Germline-derived CDR1 and CDR2 are SGHDT and YYEEEE. Findings of the study overall: A later analysis appeared to link common viral pathogens to several of the most significant clusters. A later analysis linked a missense DCLRE1C variant to TCR beta V- and J-gene trimming.

Vbeta (60) and Jbeta (13) primers were used in the PCR. Original processing methods: Later analysis identified 80 million to 90 million unique TCR beta chains, about 10 million shared. TCRdb keeps only in-frame clones here, not all; method: immunoSEQ multiplex PCR. V, J and clone size were drawn from that table, and D and trimming were deduced from the DNA. The sample includes approximately 110,000 clones, 77% of them seen just once. The specimen sequenced was PBMCs. The receptor was derived from a woman in her thirties or forties in good health and CMV-seropositive. V and J are TRBV5-6 and TRBJ2-3; possible D gene TRBD2, 6 bases. CDR3 amino acids: CASNPGPGRRESADTQYF. DNA of the CDR3: TGTGCCAGCAACCCGGGTCCGGGGAGGAGGGAGTCTGCAGATACGCAGTATTTT.